This TCR beta chain is from a study of shared clonotypes between healthy human individuals. The germline CDR1 and CDR2 sequences are LGHNA and YSLEER. Between the trimmed V and J ends, which lost 0 bases and 4 bases, there was a span of 15 bases. The CDR3 length is 17 residues. Repertoires were generated with immunoSEQ multiplex PCR, while TCRdb's copy carries only in-frame clones and drops some. This sample has about 1,900,000 clones, with about 94% found just once. The study, taken as a whole, reports: Several donors showed sharing of 4.5% to 6% of naive CD4 clonotypes. When compared with the clonotypes that were shared by all four sorted-subset donors, the non-shared clonotypes turned out to have lower generation probabilities. Richness estimates generally favored naive over memory subsets.

Terminally differentiated effector memory CD45RA+ cells were left out of the naive CD8 fraction, which was CD45RO-negative and positively selected for CCR7. In regard to this clone: The antigen is unknown.

This TCR was recovered from a young man in good health. The sequencing input was naive CD8+ T cells sorted from blood. This chain connects TRBV4-3 to TRBJ2-2; possibly TRBD1 for D (7 bases). CDR3 amino acids: CASSQDRNRGGTGELFF. The DNA of the CDR3 is TGCGCCAGCAGCCAAGATAGAAACAGGGGAGGCACCGGGGAGCTGTTTTTT.